This T cell receptor (beta chain) was identified in a study of vaccination effects on CD4 cells after COVID-19. Clones were sequenced by immunoSEQ multiplex PCR, and TCRdb holds only the in-frame ones, with some missing. Of 45,000 or so clones in the sample, about three quarters are singletons; the top ten hold around 7%. With respect to this clone: What it binds is unknown.

Isolation of CD4+ T cells took place after 10 days of culture. BNT162b2 vaccine or mRNA-1273 vaccine was given to participants in two doses. This TCR derives from a human donor who received a COVID-19 vaccine. The material sequenced was CD4+ T cells from PBMCs cultured without peptide, taken after COVID-19 vaccination.

The CDR3: CASSQGGTFYNEQFF. The CDR3 DNA sequence: TGTGCCAGCAGCCAAGGGGGAACATTCTACAATGAGCAGTTCTTC. This chain uses TRBV3-1 (or the pseudogene TRBV3-2) with TRBJ2-1; D call uncertain. CDR1 is LGHDT, CDR2 YNNKEL, per germline (reference sequence). The CDR3 loop spans 15 amino acids. Trimming pared 1 base from V and 3 bases from J, leaving 10 bases between.